This T cell receptor beta chain was recorded in a study of beta chain features in type 1 diabetes. The study's findings and limits: Diminished insertions and augmented deletions at VDJ junctions characterized type 1 diabetes patients.

A single heparinised blood sample, averaging about 100 mL, was obtained per donor. Sorting that relied on CD45RO/CCR7/CD25/CD127/CD95/CD27 yielded CD4+ naive, central memory, regulatory and stem cell-like memory cells. V shed 6 bases, J shed 4 bases, and the junction held 1 base outside the gene matches. CDR1 and CDR2 from the germline V gene are MNHEY and SVGAGI. The CDR3 contains 14 residues. Regarding this clone: Its antigen remains unidentified.

TCRB transcripts that were expressed got sequenced, as all of the isolated RNA had been reverse transcribed. The protocol was immunoSEQ multiplex PCR, while the TCRdb copy is restricted to in-frame clones and leaves out a portion. In the table there are approximately 150,000 clones, about 10% of which are singletons. The sequencing sample was made of naive CD4+ T cells from blood. The chain carries TRBV6-5 and TRBJ2-1, with 12 bases matching TRBD2. The TCR originated in a man aged 18 to 29 in good health. The CDR3 DNA sequence: TGTGCCAGCAGGGGACTAGCGGGTTACAATGAGCAGTTCTTC. It yields the protein CASRGLAGYNEQFF.